The 12 T cell receptor beta chains reported below all come from one sample, sequenced in a study of T cells in localized non-small cell lung cancer. Clones were sequenced by immunoSEQ multiplex PCR, and TCRdb holds only the in-frame ones, with some missing. The sample yields around 50,000 clones, roughly 89% seen once. Source: peripheral blood, taken before any cancer treatment. The receptors originated from a woman aged 35 to 70 with stage I lung adenocarcinoma.

This chain connects TRBV7-9 to TRBJ2-5, with D perhaps TRBD1 (5 bases). V dropped 2 bases and J dropped 3 bases, with 10 bases sitting between them. Germline lookup yields CDR1 SEHNR and CDR2 FQNEAQ (reference sequence). This CDR3 has 14 residues. The CDR3 loop reads CASSLSSGKETQYF. The CDR3 region has the DNA TGTGCCAGCAGCTTAAGTTCAGGGAAAGAGACCCAGTACTTC.

With respect to this clone: One junction end disagrees with the germline gene, perhaps due to a read error. The chain joins TRBV5-4 to TRBJ2-3; D may be TRBD1 (5 bases). CDR3 size: 17 residues. CDR1 is SGHNT, CDR2 YYREEE, per germline (reference sequence). The CDR3 here is CASSQDHSVGRPDTQYF. The CDR3 region has the DNA TGCGCCAGCAGCCAAGATCATTCAGTGGGGCGGCCAGATACGCAGTATTTT.

CDR3 region: CATSKDGVSTDTQYF. CDR3 in DNA: TGTGCCACCAGCAAAGACGGGGTAAGCACAGATACGCAGTATTTT. The rearrangement links TRBV15 to TRBJ2-3; the D gene is possibly TRBD2 (5 bases). Trimming cost V 4 bases and J 0 bases, with 11 bases left between them. The CDR3 runs to 15 residues. Germline V lookup: CDR1 LNHNV, CDR2 YYDKDF (reference sequence).

The chain recombines TRBV7-2 with TRBJ2-3, with D perhaps TRBD2 (5 bases). V lost 5 bases and J 6 bases, leaving 12 bases between the germline ends. Germline CDR1 is SGHTA and CDR2 is FQGNSA. This CDR3 has 13 residues. DNA for the CDR3: TGTGCCAGCAGCCGAGGGTACGAGGATACGCAGTATTTT. It is translated as CASSRGYEDTQYF.

The sample holds one count of this clone. V and J are TRBV30 and TRBJ2-7; perhaps TRBD1 as D (5 bases). The CDR3 length is 13 residues. The V gene's germline CDR1 is GTSNPN and CDR2 SVGIG (reference sequence). V was clipped by 2 bases and J by 6 bases, with 14 bases between them. CDR3 nucleotide sequence: TGTGCCTGGAGTCCACGGAGTAGGGGCGAGCAGTACTTC. Protein: CAWSPRSRGEQYF.

The V call is TRBV10-3, the J call TRBJ2-7; D not certain. CDR1 and CDR2 from the germline V gene are ENHRY and SYGVKD. V lost 0 bases, J lost 2 bases, and 5 bases lay in between. This CDR3 region has 13 residues. DNA for the CDR3: TGTGCCATCAGTGAGTCGGCAGCCTACGAGCAGTACTTC. This sequence encodes CAISESAAYEQYF.

This sequence joins TRBV7-2 and TRBJ1-1; D not certain. The V gene's germline CDR1 is SGHTA and CDR2 FQGNSA. The CDR3 is made up of 15 amino acids. With 3 bases removed from V and 1 base from J, the gap between germline ends came to 12 bases. DNA of the CDR3: TGTGCCAGCAGCTTGAGGGCACCGGGGAACACTGAAGCTTTCTTT. This translates into CASSLRAPGNTEAFF.

The CDR3: CSVEGAPGIQYF. CDR3 DNA sequence: TGCAGCGTTGAAGGGGCGCCGGGCATTCAGTACTTC. The chain employs TRBV29-1 and TRBJ2-4, with no clear D. The V end was cut by 1 base, the J end by 9 bases, with 10 bases between. The germline V gene has CDR1 SQVTM and CDR2 ANQGSEA. This CDR3 is 12 amino acids long.

CDR3 coding DNA: TGTGCCAGCAGCGTAGCGTCACAGGGGGCTGGCTACACCTTC. It translates to CASSVASQGAGYTF. V is TRBV9 and J is TRBJ1-2; 9 nucleotides line up with TRBD1. The CDR3 consists of 14 residues. Germline V gene sequence: CDR1 SGDLS, CDR2 YYNGEE. V lost 0 bases to trimming and J lost 7 bases; unmatched junction nucleotides: 4. Supplemented by reference TRBV9 and TRBJ1-2, the full variable domain reads DSGVTQTPKHLITATGQRVTLRCSPRSGDLSVYWYQQSLDQGLQFLIQYYNGEERAKGNILERFSAQQFPDLHSELNLSSLELGDSALYFCASSVASQGAGYTFGSGTRLTVV.

The V and J genes are TRBV4-3 and TRBJ1-2; D is undetermined. V lost 4 bases and J 6 bases, leaving 18 bases between the germline ends. The CDR3 loop spans 15 amino acids. From germline, CDR1 is LGHNA and CDR2 YSLEER. This chain's CDR3 is CASSLQTGISHGYTF. For the CDR3, the DNA is TGCGCCAGCAGCCTGCAAACCGGGATAAGTCATGGCTACACCTTC.

The chain combines TRBV6-5 with TRBJ1-5; D unresolved. The V end was cut by 8 bases, the J end by 3 bases, with 14 bases between. This CDR3 spans 14 amino acids. The germline V gene has CDR1 MNHEY and CDR2 SVGAGI. The CDR3 sequence: CASGQGLNNQPQHF. Here the CDR3 DNA reads TGTGCCAGCGGCCAAGGCCTAAACAATCAGCCCCAGCATTTT.

This clone was seen only once. The rearrangement joins TRBV19 to TRBJ1-1; 7 bases fit TRBD1. The trim removed 7 bases at V and 5 bases at J, leaving 13 bases unmatched. Germline-derived CDR1 and CDR2 are LNHDA and SQIVND (reference sequence). The CDR3 is made up of 15 amino acids. The CDR3 nucleotides are TGTGCCAGTAAGACAGGGAGGATGGGACGTACTGAAGCTTTCTTT. Protein product: CASKTGRMGRTEAFF.